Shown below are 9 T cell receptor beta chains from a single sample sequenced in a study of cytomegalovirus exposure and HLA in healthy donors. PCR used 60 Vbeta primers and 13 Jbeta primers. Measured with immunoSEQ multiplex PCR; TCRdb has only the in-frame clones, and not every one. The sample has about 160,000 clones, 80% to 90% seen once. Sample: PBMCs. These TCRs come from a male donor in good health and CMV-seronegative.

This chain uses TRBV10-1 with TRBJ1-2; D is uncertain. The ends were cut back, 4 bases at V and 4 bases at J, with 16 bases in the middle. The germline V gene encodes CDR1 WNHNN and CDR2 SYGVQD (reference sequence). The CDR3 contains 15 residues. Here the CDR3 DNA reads TGCGCCAGCAGTGTGGAGGCTTGTGTGGGCTATGGCTACACCTTC. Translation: CASSVEACVGYGYTF.

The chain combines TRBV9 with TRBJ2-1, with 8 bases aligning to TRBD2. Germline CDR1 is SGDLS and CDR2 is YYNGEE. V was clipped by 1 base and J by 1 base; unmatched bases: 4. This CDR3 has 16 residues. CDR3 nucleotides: TGTGCCAGCAGCGTACTAGCGGGCGGATCCTACAATGAGCAGTTCTTC. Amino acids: CASSVLAGGSYNEQFF.

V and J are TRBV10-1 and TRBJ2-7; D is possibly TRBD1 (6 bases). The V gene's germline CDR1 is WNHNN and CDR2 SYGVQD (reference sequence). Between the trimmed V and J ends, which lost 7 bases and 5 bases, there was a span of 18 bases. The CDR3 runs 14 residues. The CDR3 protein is CASTTGRGRHEQYF. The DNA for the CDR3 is TGCGCCAGCACCACGGGAAGGGGGAGACACGAGCAGTACTTC.

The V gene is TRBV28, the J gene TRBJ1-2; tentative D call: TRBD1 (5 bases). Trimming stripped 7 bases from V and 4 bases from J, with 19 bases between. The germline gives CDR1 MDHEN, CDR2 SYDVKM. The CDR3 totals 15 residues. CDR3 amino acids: CASTPTRERGYGYTF. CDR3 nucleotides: TGTGCCAGCACCCCCACCCGGGAGAGGGGCTATGGCTACACCTTC.

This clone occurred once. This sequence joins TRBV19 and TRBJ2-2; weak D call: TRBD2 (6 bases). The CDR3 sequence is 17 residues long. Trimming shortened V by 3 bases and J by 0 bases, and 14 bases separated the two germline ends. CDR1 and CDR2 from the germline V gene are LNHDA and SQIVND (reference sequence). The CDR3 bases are TGTGCCAGTAGTATTGATGGGGGGAGTGCGAACACCGGGGAGCTGTTTTTT. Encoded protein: CASSIDGGSANTGELFF.

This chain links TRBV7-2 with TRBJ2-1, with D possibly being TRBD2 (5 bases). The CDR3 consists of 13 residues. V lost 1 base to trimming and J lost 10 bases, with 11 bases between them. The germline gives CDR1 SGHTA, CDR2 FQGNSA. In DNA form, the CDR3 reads TGTGCCAGCAGCTTAGTTCTCGGGGAAGAGCAGTTCTTC. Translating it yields CASSLVLGEEQFF.

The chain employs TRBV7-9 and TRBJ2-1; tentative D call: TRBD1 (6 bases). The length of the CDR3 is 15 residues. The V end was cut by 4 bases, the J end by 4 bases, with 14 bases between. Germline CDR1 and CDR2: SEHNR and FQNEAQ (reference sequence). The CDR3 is CASSSTGGVYNEQFF. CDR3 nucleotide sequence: TGTGCCAGCAGCTCGACAGGAGGAGTTTACAATGAGCAGTTCTTC. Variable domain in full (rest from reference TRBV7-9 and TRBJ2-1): DTGVSQNPRHKITKRGQNVTFRCDPISEHNRLYWYRQTLGQGPEFLTYFQNEAQLEKSRLLSDRFSAERPKGSFSTLEIQRTEQGDSAMYLCASSSTGGVYNEQFFGPGTRLTVL.

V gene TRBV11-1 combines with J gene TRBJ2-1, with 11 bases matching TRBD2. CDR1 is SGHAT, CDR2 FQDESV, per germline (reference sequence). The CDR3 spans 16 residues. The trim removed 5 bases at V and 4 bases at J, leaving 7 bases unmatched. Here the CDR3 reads CASSPRTSGSYNEQFF. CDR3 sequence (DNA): TGTGCCAGCAGCCCCCGGACTAGCGGGTCATACAATGAGCAGTTCTTC.

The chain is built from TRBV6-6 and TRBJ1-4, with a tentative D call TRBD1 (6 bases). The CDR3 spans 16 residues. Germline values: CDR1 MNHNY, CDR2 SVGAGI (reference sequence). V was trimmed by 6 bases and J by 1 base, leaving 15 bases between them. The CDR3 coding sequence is TGTGCCAGCAGCCGGCCAGGGGTGCAAACTAATGAAAAACTGTTTTTT. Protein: CASSRPGVQTNEKLFF.